This is a list of T cell receptor beta chains from one sample in a study of T cell responses to AZD1222 COVID-19 vaccine. Libraries were prepared by immunoSEQ multiplex PCR; TCRdb keeps only in-frame clonotypes and omits some of them. The repertoire holds about 180,000 clones, with approximately 94% as singletons. The source was peripheral blood, collected 28 days after the second AZD1222 dose. Receptor source: an adult who received the AZD1222 COVID-19 vaccine. Both conserved end residues are part of each CDR3. D genes are given only for firm matches. Clone size is stated in some rows and not others, as once, few, many or a class when expanded.

j_call	clone_size	d_call	v_call	cdr3_nt	cdr3_aa
TRBJ2-5	.	.	TRBV19	TGTGCCAGTAGTGACAGGTCTAGGTGGGAGACCCAGTACTTC	CASSDRSRWETQYF
TRBJ1-5	.	TRBD1	TRBV9	TGTGCCAGCAATTTAGGGGGCTTCAGCAATCAGCCCCAGCATTTT	CASNLGGFSNQPQHF
TRBJ1-1	.	TRBD1	TRBV28	TGTGCCAGCAGTCACGGGACAGTAGCTACCATTGAAGCTTTCTTT	CASSHGTVATIEAFF
TRBJ1-2	.	TRBD1	TRBV6-2/TRBV6-3	TGTGCCAGCAGTTACTCGATGGACAGGGGGTCGGACTATGGCTACACCTTC	CASSYSMDRGSDYGYTF
TRBJ1-2	.	TRBD1	TRBV19	TGTGCCAGTAAGCCGACAGGGGGCGCTAGCTATGGCTACACCTTC	CASKPTGGASYGYTF
TRBJ1-2	.	.	TRBV10-3	TGTGCCATCAGCCCTTCCGGGACAACCCATGGCTACACCTTC	CAISPSGTTHGYTF
TRBJ2-3	.	.	TRBV9	TGTGCCAGCAGCGTAGGTCCGGGACAAAGCACAGATACGCAGTATTTT	CASSVGPGQSTDTQYF
TRBJ1-3	.	.	TRBV7-2	TGTGCCAGCAGCCTGCGGACGAGCTATTCTGGAAACACCATATATTTT	CASSLRTSYSGNTIYF
TRBJ2-1	once	.	TRBV3-1/TRBV3-2	TGTGCCAGCAGCCAAGCTTCCCGGAGCTCCTACAATGAGCAGTTCTTC	CASSQASRSSYNEQFF
TRBJ2-3	.	TRBD1	TRBV25-1	TGTGCCAGCAGCGTAATCGGACAGGTAGAAGATACGCAGTATTTT	CASSVIGQVEDTQYF
TRBJ1-1	.	.	TRBV20-1	TGCAGTGCTAGTCTTAGGAGGAACACTGAAGCTTTCTTT	CSASLRRNTEAFF
TRBJ1-5	.	.	TRBV7-3	TGTGCCAGCCGGGGTCAGCCCCAGCATTTT	CASRGQPQHF
TRBJ1-5	.	.	TRBV15	TGTGCCACGGGGGATAGGAAATCTGGGGGCAATCAGCCCCAGCATTTT	CATGDRKSGGNQPQHF
TRBJ1-1	.	.	TRBV12-5	TGTGCTAGTGGTTTGGGCGTCGGGCAGGGATATGAAGCTTTCTTT	CASGLGVGQGYEAFF
TRBJ2-7	few	.	TRBV20-1	TGCAGTGCTGATGACAGTCACGAGCAGTACTTC	CSADDSHEQYF
TRBJ1-2	.	TRBD1	TRBV28	TGTGCCAGCAGTTTCTTAGGGGGAGGGGGCTGGGTAAATGGTGGCTACACCTTC	CASSFLGGGGWVNGGYTF
TRBJ1-1	once	.	TRBV4-1	TGCGCCAGCAGCCTTGGGGGAGAAGCTTTCTTT	CASSLGGEAFF
TRBJ1-1	few	.	TRBV6-1	TGTGCCAGCAGTGAAGCCCTCGGGGGGGGAAACACTGAAGCTTTCTTT	CASSEALGGGNTEAFF
TRBJ1-3	.	.	TRBV19	TGTGCCAGTAGTTATCTCAGAAACACCATATATTTT	CASSYLRNTIYF
TRBJ1-3	.	.	TRBV12-5	TGTGCTAGTGGTTTACAGGGCTCTGGAAACACCATATATTTT	CASGLQGSGNTIYF
TRBJ1-1	.	.	TRBV5-1	TGCGCCAGCAGCTTGGACAGACTGAACACTGAAGCTTTCTTT	CASSLDRLNTEAFF
TRBJ1-2	.	.	TRBV11-2	TGTGCCAGCAGCTTATCCCCGGAGGGGAATGGCTACACCTTC	CASSLSPEGNGYTF
TRBJ1-4	.	.	TRBV11-2	TGTGCCAGCAGCCCGGCCGGGGGGCGAAATGAAAAACTGTTTTTT	CASSPAGGRNEKLFF
TRBJ1-1	few	.	TRBV5-4	TGTGCCAGCAGCGTAGCTCGGGCCGTGGCCACTGAAGCTTTCTTT	CASSVARAVATEAFF
TRBJ2-7	once	TRBD1	TRBV4-3	TGCGCCAGCAGCCAGAGGACAGGGACCTACGAGCAGTACTTC	CASSQRTGTYEQYF
TRBJ2-1	once	.	TRBV29-1	TGCAGCGTTGTCCAGTGGGGGGTGAATGAGCAGTTCTTC	CSVVQWGVNEQFF
TRBJ1-3	.	TRBD1	TRBV7-9	TGTGCCAGCAGCTTTTCCCAGGGGGAAGGAAACACCATATATTTT	CASSFSQGEGNTIYF
TRBJ1-6	once	.	TRBV18	TGTGCCAGCTCACCAGAAAGTGGGGGGCTCGGGTCACCCCTCCACTTT	CASSPESGGLGSPLHF
TRBJ1-2	.	TRBD1	TRBV28	TGTGCCATCAGGGGGGGAGGGGGCTACTATGGCTACACCTTC	CAIRGGGGYYGYTF
TRBJ2-7	.	.	TRBV10-2	TGCGCCAGCAGTGAGTCGGCACGGGAGCAGTACTTC	CASSESAREQYF
TRBJ1-2	.	.	TRBV6-6	TGTGCCAGCAGACCGGGACTGGGGGCAGGGGGCTACACCTTC	CASRPGLGAGGYTF
TRBJ2-7	.	TRBD2	TRBV19	TGTGCCAGTAGTATGCTAGCGGGGGGTTCCTACGAGCAGTACTTC	CASSMLAGGSYEQYF
TRBJ1-2	few	TRBD1	TRBV7-9	TGTGCCAGCAGCTTTCTACGGACAGGGGACGGCTACACCTTC	CASSFLRTGDGYTF
TRBJ1-1	.	.	TRBV11-1	TGTGCCAGCAGCCCAAACGCAGGGGCGGTTTTCGCTGAAGCTTTCTTT	CASSPNAGAVFAEAFF
TRBJ2-2	.	.	TRBV6-4	TGTGCCAGCAGCTTAACTTCGGAGAACACCGGGGAGCTGTTTTTT	CASSLTSENTGELFF
TRBJ1-1	.	.	TRBV4-3	TGCGCCAGCAGCCAATCGGGTGGCGACGCTGAAGCTTTCTTT	CASSQSGGDAEAFF
TRBJ1-5	.	TRBD1	TRBV18	TGTGCCAGCTCACCCTTGGGACAGAACAATCAGCCCCAGCATTTT	CASSPLGQNNQPQHF
TRBJ1-1	.	.	TRBV2	TGTGCCAGCTCGTGGAGCCGAACCCCTTTGGTAGCTTTCTTT	CASSWSRTPLVAFF
TRBJ2-2	.	.	TRBV7-2	TGTGCCAGCAGCTTATGGGGGGCGAACACCGGGGAGCTGTTTTTT	CASSLWGANTGELFF
TRBJ1-1	.	.	TRBV25-1	TGTGCCAGCAGTGAATATTACGTCGCATCAGAAGACACTGAAGCTTTCTTT	CASSEYYVASEDTEAFF
TRBJ1-4	.	.	TRBV11-3	TGTGCCAGCAGCCAAACGGGGGAAAAACTGTTTTTT	CASSQTGEKLFF
TRBJ1-4	.	.	TRBV5-1	TGCGCCAGCAGCTGGGAGGGAAGGGGTGAAAAACTGTTTTTT	CASSWEGRGEKLFF